This T cell receptor (beta chain) came from a study of blood T cells in healthy people across ages. This clonotype was seen ten or more times. What it binds is not known. Each donor's blood draw was 8.5 to 10 milliliters of peripheral blood. The extraction recovered at least 6 micrograms of total RNA per sample. Using a J-beta primer mix together with a sample-barcoded 5' primer, a second PCR was run for roughly 7 to 12 cycles. TCRdb processed the 5' RACE reads anew with MiXCR; each CDR3 protein has one entry. The sample gives 800,000 or so distinct CDR3 sequences, 62% of which show up once; 28% is in the top ten. Points from the study as a whole: TCR beta diversity per million T cells fell roughly linearly with age. Naive and antigen-experienced cells could not be conclusively compared, given unsorted PBMCs.

With 0 bases clipped from V and 4 bases from J, the junction kept 8 bases outside the gene matches. Looked up from germline, CDR1 is LGHNA and CDR2 is YSLEER. This CDR3 is 16 amino acids long. The clonotype was recovered from a man aged 25-45 years in good health. V usage is TRBV4-3 and J usage is TRBJ2-7, with 8 bases that match TRBD2. Sequencing was carried out using blood. The CDR3 is CASSQDPGGTFYEQYF. CDR3 coding DNA: TGCGCCAGCAGCCAAGATCCGGGGGGGACATTTTACGAGCAGTACTTC.